These 12 T cell receptor beta chains came from one sample sequenced in a study of immune evolution from preneoplasia to lung adenocarcinoma. TCRdb keeps only in-frame clones here, not all; method: immunoSEQ multiplex PCR. The sample shows roughly 40,000 clones, under 85% of them seen only once. Sample: FFPE invasive lung adenocarcinoma tissue. The receptors stem from a person between 55 and 69 years old with lung adenocarcinoma.

As regards this clone: This sample also contains other DNA sequences that code for the same CDR3. The chain combines TRBV30 with TRBJ2-3, with D uncertain. V lost 0 bases, J lost 7 bases, and 5 bases lay in between. The germline V gene encodes CDR1 GTSNPN and CDR2 SVGIG (reference sequence). The CDR3 is 11 residues long. The CDR3 loop reads CAWSVVYTQYF. The CDR3 DNA reads TGTGCCTGGAGTGTTGTGTATACGCAGTATTTT.

The chain recombines TRBV7-8 with TRBJ1-1, with D possibly TRBD1 on 6 matching bases. The CDR3 spans 13 residues. Trimming shortened V by 6 bases and J by 5 bases, and 13 bases separated the two germline ends. Germline V lookup: CDR1 SGHVS, CDR2 FQNEAQ. For the CDR3, the DNA is TGTGCCAGCAGAGTCCAGGGGTCGACTGAAGCTTTCTTT. This codes for CASRVQGSTEAFF.

This clone showed up just once. This rearrangement joins TRBV28 to TRBJ2-7, with TRBD1 matching 8 bases. The germline V gene has CDR1 MDHEN and CDR2 SYDVKM. The J segment lost 3 bases and the V segment lost 2 bases, leaving 6 bases of the junction unmatched. The CDR3 is 15 amino acids. Here the CDR3 reads CASSLDRGAVYEQYF. The CDR3 region has the DNA TGTGCCAGCAGTTTAGACAGGGGCGCAGTCTACGAGCAGTACTTC.

The V and J genes are TRBV19 and TRBJ2-7; D is uncertain. CDR3 length equals 14 residues. V was cut by 6 bases and J by 0 bases, with 12 bases left in between. The germline gives CDR1 LNHDA, CDR2 SQIVND (reference sequence). CDR3 sequence reads: CASRRSVDSYEQYF. As DNA, the CDR3 is TGTGCCAGTAGGAGGTCCGTGGACTCCTACGAGCAGTACTTC.

The chain uses TRBV12-5 and TRBJ2-4; TRBD1 might be the D (6 bases). The CDR3 runs to 14 residues. Germline CDR1 and CDR2: LGHNT and FRNRAP. The germline V and J ends were trimmed by 9 bases and 6 bases, with 18 bases remaining between them. The chain's CDR3 is CASGPQGPRNIQYF. CDR3 coding DNA: TGTGCTAGCGGGCCCCAGGGGCCTAGAAACATTCAGTACTTC.

The chain combines TRBV2 with TRBJ1-2; D gene uncertain. This CDR3 contains 14 residues. Germline CDR1 reads SNHLY; CDR2 reads FYNNEI. Trimming took off 1 base at V and 4 bases at J, with 10 bases between the two ends. The DNA for the CDR3 is TGTGCCAGCAGTGAAGGGGCCTCGATCTATGGCTACACCTTC. It yields the protein CASSEGASIYGYTF. Full variable domain (remainder filled in from reference TRBV2 and TRBJ1-2): EPEVTQTPSHQVTQMGQEVILRCVPISNHLYFYWYRQILGQKVEFLVSFYNNEISEKSEIFDDQFSVERPDGSNFTLKIRSTKLEDSAMYFCASSEGASIYGYTFGSGTRLTVV.

This chain's CDR3 is CASSLQSNQPQHF. CDR3 DNA: TGTGCCAGCAGCTTGCAAAGCAATCAGCCCCAGCATTTT. The chain has TRBV5-5 and TRBJ1-5; D not certain. The V end lost 1 base, the J end lost 1 base, and 3 bases lay between the germline ends. CDR3 length: 13 amino acids. Germline values: CDR1 SGHKS, CDR2 YYEKEE (reference sequence).

The chain carries TRBV7-3 and TRBJ2-3; possibly TRBD2 for D (5 bases). CDR1 SGHTA and CDR2 FQGTGA come from the germline V gene. Trimming took off 2 bases at V and 4 bases at J, with 7 bases between the two ends. The CDR3 sequence is 13 residues long. In DNA, the CDR3 is TGTGCCAGCAGCTTAGCCGGGGCAGATACGCAGTATTTT. This encodes CASSLAGADTQYF.

The chain joins TRBV6-6 to TRBJ2-1, with unresolved D. V gave up 4 bases and J gave up 1 base, with 14 bases separating them. In germline, CDR1 is MNHNY, CDR2 SVGAGI (reference sequence). The CDR3 covers 16 residues. CDR3 sequence (DNA): TGTGCCAGCAGTTTATTAACACACGCTTCCTACAATGAGCAGTTCTTC. Translating it yields CASSLLTHASYNEQFF.

The chain couples TRBV7-2 to TRBJ2-7; perhaps TRBD1 as D (6 bases). CDR1 SGHTA and CDR2 FQGNSA come from the germline V gene. Trimming pared 5 bases from V and 4 bases from J, leaving 12 bases between. This CDR3 contains 13 residues. The CDR3 region has the DNA TGTGCCAGCAGCCCCGACAGGCAGTACGAGCAGTACTTC. Its translation: CASSPDRQYEQYF.

This clone came up a few times. V usage is TRBV7-3 and J usage is TRBJ2-1, with 9 bases that match TRBD2. Germline V lookup: CDR1 SGHTA, CDR2 FQGTGA. This CDR3 comprises 19 residues. The ends lost 5 bases at V and 5 bases at J; junction bases unmatched: 19. The CDR3 here is CASSPLPRREGPGDNEQFF. CDR3 bases: TGTGCCAGCAGCCCACTTCCTAGGCGGGAGGGCCCGGGGGACAATGAGCAGTTCTTC. The full variable domain, completed using reference TRBV7-3 and TRBJ2-1, is GAGVSQTPSNKVTEKGKYVELRCDPISGHTALYWYRQSLGQGPEFLIYFQGTGAADDSGLPNDRFFAVRPEGSVSTLKIQRTERGDSAVYLCASSPLPRREGPGDNEQFFGPGTRLTVL.

The rearrangement links TRBV6-1 to TRBJ2-3; perhaps TRBD1 as D (5 bases). This CDR3 contains 15 residues. Germline values: CDR1 MNHNS, CDR2 SASEGT. V lost 5 bases and J lost 0, with 12 bases in between. The CDR3: CASSRQKTSTDTQYF. CDR3 DNA: TGTGCCAGCAGTAGACAGAAAACTAGCACAGATACGCAGTATTTT.